Sequencing of this T cell receptor (beta chain) was carried out in a study of T cells in Graves' hyperthyroidism and ophthalmopathy. RNA transcripts yielded amplified TCR beta CDR3 regions. HTBI primers were the set used in a first-round RT-PCR of the TCR CDR3. TCRdb analysed the multiplex PCR reads with MiXCR anew, one entry per CDR3 protein. Here the sample spans 250,000 to 400,000 distinct CDR3 sequences, roughly an eighth being singletons. The germline CDR1 and CDR2 sequences are MNHNS and SASEGT. The CDR3 runs to 15 residues. V dropped 1 base and J dropped 6 bases, with 16 bases sitting between them. This clonotype came up many times.

Material: blood. The V and J genes are TRBV6-1 and TRBJ2-7; D is uncertain. The sequence derives from a woman aged 40 to 49 with Graves' ophthalmopathy. CDR3 loop: CASSEVRNLESEQYF. In nucleotides, the CDR3 is TGTGCCAGCAGTGAAGTAAGGAATTTGGAATCCGAGCAGTACTTC.